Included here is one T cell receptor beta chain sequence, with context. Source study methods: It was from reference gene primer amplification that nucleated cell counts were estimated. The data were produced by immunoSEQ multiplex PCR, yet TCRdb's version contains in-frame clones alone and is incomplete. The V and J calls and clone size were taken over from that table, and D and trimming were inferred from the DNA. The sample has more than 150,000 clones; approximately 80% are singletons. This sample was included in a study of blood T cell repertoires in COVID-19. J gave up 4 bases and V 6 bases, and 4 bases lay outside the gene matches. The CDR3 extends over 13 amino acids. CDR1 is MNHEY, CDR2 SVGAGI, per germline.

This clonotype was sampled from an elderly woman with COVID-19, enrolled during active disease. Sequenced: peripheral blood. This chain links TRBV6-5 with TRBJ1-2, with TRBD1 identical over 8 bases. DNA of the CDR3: TGTGCCAGCAGCACAGGGGGTGGCTATGGCTACACCTTC. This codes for CASSTGGGYGYTF.